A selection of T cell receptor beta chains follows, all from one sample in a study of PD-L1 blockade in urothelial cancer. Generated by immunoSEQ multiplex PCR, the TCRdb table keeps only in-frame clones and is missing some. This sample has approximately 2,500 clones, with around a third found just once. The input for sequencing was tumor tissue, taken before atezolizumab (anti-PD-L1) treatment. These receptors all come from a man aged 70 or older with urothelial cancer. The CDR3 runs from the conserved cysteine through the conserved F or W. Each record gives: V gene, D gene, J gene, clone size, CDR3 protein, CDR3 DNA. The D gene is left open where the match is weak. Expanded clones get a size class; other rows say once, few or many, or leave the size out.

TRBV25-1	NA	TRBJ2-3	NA	CASSDLSTDTQYF	TGTGCCAGCAGTGACCTTAGCACAGATACGCAGTATTTT
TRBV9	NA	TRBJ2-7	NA	CASTRSNAGEQYF	TGTGCCAGCACTAGGAGCAATGCGGGGGAGCAGTACTTC
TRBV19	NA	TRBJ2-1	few	CASERREGNEQFF	TGTGCCAGTGAGAGGCGAGAGGGCAATGAGCAGTTCTTC
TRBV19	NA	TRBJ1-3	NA	CASSPRGSGNTIYF	TGTGCCAGTAGTCCCCGTGGGTCTGGAAACACCATATATTTT
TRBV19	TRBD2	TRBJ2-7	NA	CASSIGGFSGTTEQYF	TGTGCCAGTAGTATCGGGGGGTTCTCCGGGACCACGGAGCAGTACTTC
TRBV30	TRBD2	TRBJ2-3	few	CAWVSGLAGGITDTQYF	TGTGCCTGGGTTTCGGGACTAGCGGGGGGGATCACAGATACGCAGTATTTT
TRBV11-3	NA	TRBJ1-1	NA	CASSFTLDRLVYTEAFF	TGTGCCAGCAGTTTCACCCTGGACAGACTAGTCTACACTGAAGCTTTCTTT
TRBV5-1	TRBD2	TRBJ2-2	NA	CASSPREGTGELFF	TGCGCCAGCAGCCCCCGGGAGGGCACCGGGGAGCTGTTTTTT
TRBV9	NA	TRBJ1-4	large	CASSGPVFNEKLFF	TGTGCCAGCAGCGGACCTGTTTTTAATGAAAAACTGTTTTTT
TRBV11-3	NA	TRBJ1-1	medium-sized	CASSQGSLNTEAFF	TGTGCCAGCAGTCAGGGGTCCCTGAACACTGAAGCTTTCTTT
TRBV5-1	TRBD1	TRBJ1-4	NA	CASSYRGMANEKLFF	TGCGCCAGCAGCTACAGGGGTATGGCTAATGAAAAACTGTTTTTT
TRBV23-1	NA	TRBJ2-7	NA	CASSPIPWTAYEQYF	TGCGCCAGCAGTCCCATCCCCTGGACAGCCTACGAGCAGTACTTC
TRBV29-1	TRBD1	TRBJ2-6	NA	CSVVLRDRGSLPKSGANVLTF	TGCAGCGTCGTCCTGAGGGACAGGGGGAGTCTCCCTAAATCTGGGGCCAACGTCCTGACTTTC
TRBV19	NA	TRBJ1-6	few	CASSIRDTYSPLHF	TGTGCCAGTAGTATTAGGGATACTTATTCACCCCTCCACTTT
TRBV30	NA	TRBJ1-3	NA	CAWSRPGAGTGNTIYF	TGTGCCTGGAGCCGACCAGGGGCAGGGACTGGAAACACCATATATTTT
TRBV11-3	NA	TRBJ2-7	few	CASSLLLGRASDYEQYF	TGTGCCAGCAGCCTCCTCCTAGGCCGCGCGAGCGACTACGAGCAGTACTTC
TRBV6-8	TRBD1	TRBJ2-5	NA	CASSVGTVETQYF	TGTGCCAGCAGTGTAGGGACAGTGGAGACCCAGTACTTC
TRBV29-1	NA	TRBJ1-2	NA	CSVEAIGISHGYTF	TGCAGCGTTGAAGCGATAGGGATCAGTCATGGCTACACCTTC
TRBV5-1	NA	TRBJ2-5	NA	CASSLEQGAGETQYF	TGCGCCAGCAGCTTGGAACAGGGCGCTGGGGAGACCCAGTACTTC
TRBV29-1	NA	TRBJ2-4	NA	CSVVVITKNIQYF	TGCAGCGTTGTGGTGATAACCAAAAACATTCAGTACTTC
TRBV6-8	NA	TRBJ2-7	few	CASSYGAGAYEQYF	TGTGCCAGCAGTTACGGGGCGGGGGCTTACGAGCAGTACTTC
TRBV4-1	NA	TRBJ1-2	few	CASSQDYRDYGYTF	TGCGCCAGCAGCCAAGATTATCGGGACTATGGCTACACCTTC
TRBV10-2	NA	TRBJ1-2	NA	CASSGQSNYGYTF	TGCGCCAGTAGCGGACAGTCTAACTATGGCTACACCTTC
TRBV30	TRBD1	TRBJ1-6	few	CAWSSGTGGFYNSPLHF	TGTGCCTGGAGCTCCGGGACAGGGGGGTTTTATAATTCACCCCTCCACTTT
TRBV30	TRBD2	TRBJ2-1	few	CASTSGGAREQFF	TGTGCCTCGACTAGCGGGGGGGCGCGTGAGCAGTTCTTC
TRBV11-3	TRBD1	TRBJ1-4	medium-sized	CASSPYQGATWEKLFF	TGTGCCAGCAGTCCTTACCAGGGGGCGACGTGGGAAAAACTGTTTTTT
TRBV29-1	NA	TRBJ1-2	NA	CSVEVYAANYGYTF	TGCAGCGTTGAAGTGTACGCCGCTAACTATGGCTACACCTTC
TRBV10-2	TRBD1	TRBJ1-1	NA	CASTTGQGLNTEAFF	TGCGCCAGCACCACGGGACAGGGGTTGAACACTGAAGCTTTCTTT
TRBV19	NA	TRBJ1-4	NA	CASSLFSRTESEKLFF	TGTGCCAGTAGTCTATTCTCCCGTACGGAGAGTGAAAAACTGTTTTTT
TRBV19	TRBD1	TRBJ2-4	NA	CASSINWDRQNIQYF	TGTGCCAGTAGTATTAATTGGGACAGGCAAAACATTCAGTACTTC
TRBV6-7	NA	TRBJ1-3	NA	CASSYSQWLGNTIYF	TGTGCCAGCAGTTACTCTCAGTGGCTCGGAAACACCATATATTTT
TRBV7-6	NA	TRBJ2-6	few	CASSSTSGANVLTF	TGTGCCAGCAGCTCAACCTCTGGGGCCAACGTCCTGACTTTC
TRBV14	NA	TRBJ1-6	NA	CASSQDPGVGSPLHF	TGTGCCAGCAGCCAAGATCCAGGGGTGGGTTCACCCCTCCACTTT
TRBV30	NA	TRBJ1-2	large	CAWRVDRMEAYGYTF	TGTGCCTGGAGGGTTGATCGCATGGAGGCCTATGGCTACACCTTC
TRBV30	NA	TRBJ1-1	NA	CAWTGRITMNTEAFF	TGTGCCTGGACTGGCCGTATCACCATGAACACTGAAGCTTTCTTT
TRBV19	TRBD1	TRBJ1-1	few	CASTIAGTENTEAFF	TGTGCCAGTACGATAGCCGGGACAGAGAACACTGAAGCTTTCTTT
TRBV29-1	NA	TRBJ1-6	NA	CSVKTGDINSPLHF	TGCAGTGTAAAGACCGGGGATATTAATTCACCCCTCCACTTT
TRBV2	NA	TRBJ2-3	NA	CASYGGLFTDTQYF	TGTGCCAGCTATGGGGGACTTTTCACAGATACGCAGTATTTT
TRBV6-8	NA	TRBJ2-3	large	CASIGKWPYATDTQYF	TGTGCCAGCATCGGGAAGTGGCCATACGCGACAGATACGCAGTATTTT
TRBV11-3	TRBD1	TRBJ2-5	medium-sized	CASSLVDRGKTQYF	TGTGCCAGCAGCTTAGTAGACAGGGGGAAGACCCAGTACTTC
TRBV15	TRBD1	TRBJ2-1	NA	CATWDSVRVDEQFF	TGTGCCACTTGGGACAGCGTGCGTGTCGATGAGCAGTTCTTC
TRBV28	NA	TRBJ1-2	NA	CASSLSTGMRGYTF	TGTGCCAGCAGTTTATCTACAGGTATGCGTGGCTACACCTTC
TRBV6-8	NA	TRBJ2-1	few	CASSYTQYRNEQFF	TGTGCCAGCAGTTACACCCAATATAGGAATGAGCAGTTCTTC
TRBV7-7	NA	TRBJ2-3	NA	CASRRVEGTDTQYF	TGTGCCAGCAGGAGGGTAGAGGGCACAGATACGCAGTATTTT
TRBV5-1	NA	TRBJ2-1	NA	CASSLEAQGMSSYNEQFF	TGCGCCAGCAGCTTGGAGGCCCAGGGGATGAGCTCCTACAATGAGCAGTTCTTC
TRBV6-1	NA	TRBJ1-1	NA	CASSEGLEESAFF	TGTGCCAGCAGTGAAGGCCTCGAAGAGTCAGCTTTCTTT
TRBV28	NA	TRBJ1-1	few	CASSLGSNTEAFF	TGTGCCAGCAGTTTAGGAAGTAACACTGAAGCTTTCTTT